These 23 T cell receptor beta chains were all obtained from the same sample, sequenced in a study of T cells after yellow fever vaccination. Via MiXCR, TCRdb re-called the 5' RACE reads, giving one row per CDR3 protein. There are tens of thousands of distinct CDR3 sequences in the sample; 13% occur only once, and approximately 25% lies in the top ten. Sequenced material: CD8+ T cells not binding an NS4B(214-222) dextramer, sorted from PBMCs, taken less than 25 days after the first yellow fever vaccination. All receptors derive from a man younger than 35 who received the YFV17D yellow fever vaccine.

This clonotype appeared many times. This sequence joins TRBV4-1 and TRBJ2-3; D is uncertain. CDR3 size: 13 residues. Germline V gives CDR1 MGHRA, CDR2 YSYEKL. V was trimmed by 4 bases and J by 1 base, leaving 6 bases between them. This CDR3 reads CASSPTGTDTQYF. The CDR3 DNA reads TGCGCCAGCAGCCCCACGGGCACAGATACGCAGTATTTT.

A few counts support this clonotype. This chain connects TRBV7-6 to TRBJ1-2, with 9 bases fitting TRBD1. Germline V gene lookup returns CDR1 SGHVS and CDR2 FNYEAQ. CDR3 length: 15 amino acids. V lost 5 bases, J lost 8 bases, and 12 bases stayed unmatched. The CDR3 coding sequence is TGTGCCAGCAGCCCCGAGGGACAGGGAAAAGGCGGCTACACCTTC. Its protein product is CASSPEGQGKGGYTF.

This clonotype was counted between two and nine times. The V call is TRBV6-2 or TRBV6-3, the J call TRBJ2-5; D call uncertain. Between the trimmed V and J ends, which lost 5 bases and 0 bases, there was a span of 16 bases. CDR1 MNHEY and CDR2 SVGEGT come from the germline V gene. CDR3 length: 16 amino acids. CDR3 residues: CASSKRPNWYQETQYF. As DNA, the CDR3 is TGTGCCAGCAGTAAGAGACCGAATTGGTACCAAGAGACCCAGTACTTC.

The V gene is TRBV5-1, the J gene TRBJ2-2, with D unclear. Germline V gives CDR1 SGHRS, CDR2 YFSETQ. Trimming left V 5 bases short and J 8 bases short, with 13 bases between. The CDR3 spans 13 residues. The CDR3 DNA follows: TGCGCCAGCAGAGACACGAATACGGGGGAGCTGTTTTTT. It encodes CASRDTNTGELFF.

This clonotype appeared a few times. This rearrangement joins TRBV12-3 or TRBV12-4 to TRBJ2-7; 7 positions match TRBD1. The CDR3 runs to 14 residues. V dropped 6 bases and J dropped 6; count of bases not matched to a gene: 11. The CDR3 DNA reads TGTGCCAGCAGCCTGGGAGACAGGGTGGGCGAGCAGTACGTC. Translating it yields CASSLGDRVGEQYV.

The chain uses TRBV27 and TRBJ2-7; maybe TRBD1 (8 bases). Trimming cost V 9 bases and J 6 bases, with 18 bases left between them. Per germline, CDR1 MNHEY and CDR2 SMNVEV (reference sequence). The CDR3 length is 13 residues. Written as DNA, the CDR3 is TGTGCCAGTACGACAGGGGAGGGTACCGAGCAGTACGTC. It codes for CASTTGEGTEQYV.

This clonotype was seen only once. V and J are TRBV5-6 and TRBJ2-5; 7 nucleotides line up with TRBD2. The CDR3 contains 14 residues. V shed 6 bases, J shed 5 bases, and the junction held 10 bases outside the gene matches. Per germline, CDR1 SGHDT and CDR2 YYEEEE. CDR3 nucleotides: TGTGCCAGCACCCACTGGGGGGGAATGGAGACCCAGTACTTC. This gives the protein CASTHWGGMETQYF.

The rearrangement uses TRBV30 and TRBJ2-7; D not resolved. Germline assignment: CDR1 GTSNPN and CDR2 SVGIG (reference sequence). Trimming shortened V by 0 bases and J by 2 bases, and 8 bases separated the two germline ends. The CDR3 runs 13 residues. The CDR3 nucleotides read TGTGCCTGGAGTGTCGACGGAACCTACGAGCAGTACTTC. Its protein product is CAWSVDGTYEQYF. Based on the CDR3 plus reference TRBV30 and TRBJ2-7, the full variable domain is SQTIHQWPATLVQPVGSPLSLECTVEGTSNPNLYWYRQAAGRGLQLLFYSVGIGQISSEVPQNLSASRPQDRQFILSSKKLLLSDSGFYLCAWSVDGTYEQYFGPGTRLTVT.

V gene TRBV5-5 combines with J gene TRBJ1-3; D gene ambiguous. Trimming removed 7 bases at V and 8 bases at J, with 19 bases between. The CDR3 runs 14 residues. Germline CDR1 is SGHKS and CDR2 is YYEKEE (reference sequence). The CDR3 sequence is CASRLAPGVYTIYF. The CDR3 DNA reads TGTGCCAGCCGACTTGCCCCCGGGGTGTACACCATATATTTT.

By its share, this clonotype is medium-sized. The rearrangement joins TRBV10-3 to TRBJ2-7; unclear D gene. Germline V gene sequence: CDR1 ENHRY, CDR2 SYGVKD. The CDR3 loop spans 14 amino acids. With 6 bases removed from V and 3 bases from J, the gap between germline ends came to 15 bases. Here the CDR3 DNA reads TGTGCCATCAGATCTGGAGTTGCCGGCTACGAGCAGTACGTC. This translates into CAIRSGVAGYEQYV.

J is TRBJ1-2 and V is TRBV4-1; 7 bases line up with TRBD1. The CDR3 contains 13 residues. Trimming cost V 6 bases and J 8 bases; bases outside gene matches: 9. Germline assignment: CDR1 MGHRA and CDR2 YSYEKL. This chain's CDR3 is CASRPDREEGYTF. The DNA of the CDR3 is TGCGCCAGCAGACCCGACAGGGAGGAAGGCTACACCTTC.

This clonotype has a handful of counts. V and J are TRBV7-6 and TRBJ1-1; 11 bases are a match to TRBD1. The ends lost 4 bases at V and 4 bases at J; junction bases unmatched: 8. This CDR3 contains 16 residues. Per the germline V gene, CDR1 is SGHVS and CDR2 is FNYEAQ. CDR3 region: CASSSGQGASATEAFF. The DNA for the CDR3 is TGTGCCAGCAGCTCCGGACAGGGGGCCTCGGCCACTGAAGCTTTCTTT. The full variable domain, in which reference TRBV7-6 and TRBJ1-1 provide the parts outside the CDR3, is GAGVSQSPRYKVTKRGQDVALRCDPISGHVSLYWYRQALGQGPEFLTYFNYEAQQDKSGLPNDRFSAERPEGSISTLTIQRTEQRDSAMYRCASSSGQGASATEAFFGQGTRLTVV.

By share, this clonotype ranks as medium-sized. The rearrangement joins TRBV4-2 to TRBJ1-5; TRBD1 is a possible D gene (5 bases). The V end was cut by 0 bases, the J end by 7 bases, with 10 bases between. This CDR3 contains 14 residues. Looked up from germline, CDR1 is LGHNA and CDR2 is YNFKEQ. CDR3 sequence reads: CASSQEWGGQPQHF. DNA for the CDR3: TGTGCCAGCAGCCAAGAGTGGGGCGGCCAGCCCCAGCATTTT.

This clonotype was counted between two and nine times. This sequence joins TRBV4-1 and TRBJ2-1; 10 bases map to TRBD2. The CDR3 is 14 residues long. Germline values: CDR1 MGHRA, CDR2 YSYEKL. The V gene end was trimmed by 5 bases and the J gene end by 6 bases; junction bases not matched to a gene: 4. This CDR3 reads CASSAAGGPNEQFF. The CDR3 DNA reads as TGCGCCAGCAGCGCAGCGGGGGGGCCCAATGAGCAGTTCTTC.

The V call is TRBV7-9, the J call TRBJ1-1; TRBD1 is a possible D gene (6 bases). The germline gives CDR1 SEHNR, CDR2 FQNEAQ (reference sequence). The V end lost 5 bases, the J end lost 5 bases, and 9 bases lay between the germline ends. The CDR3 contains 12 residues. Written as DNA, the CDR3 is TGTGCCAGCAGCCCCGGGACAACTGAAGCTTTCTTT. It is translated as CASSPGTTEAFF.

The CDR3 loop is CASGGGRTDTQYF. As DNA, the CDR3 is TGTGCCAGCGGCGGGGGGCGGACAGATACGCAGTATTTT. V is TRBV6-5 and J is TRBJ2-3; 8 bases match TRBD2. V shed 8 bases and J 3 bases; nucleotides not matched to a gene: 4. Germline-derived CDR1 and CDR2 are MNHEY and SVGAGI. The CDR3 spans 13 residues.

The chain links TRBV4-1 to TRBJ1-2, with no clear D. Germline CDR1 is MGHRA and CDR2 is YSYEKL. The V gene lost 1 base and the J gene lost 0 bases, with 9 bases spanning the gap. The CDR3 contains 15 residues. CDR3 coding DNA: TGCGCCAGCAGCCAAGTGGGGAAAGCTAACTATGGCTACACCTTC. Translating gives CASSQVGKANYGYTF.

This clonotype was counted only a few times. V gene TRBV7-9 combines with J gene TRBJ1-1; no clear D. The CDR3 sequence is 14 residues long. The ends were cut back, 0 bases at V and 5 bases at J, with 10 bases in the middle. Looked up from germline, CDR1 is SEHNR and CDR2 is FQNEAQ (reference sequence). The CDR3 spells CASSLALPVTEAFF. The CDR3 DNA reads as TGTGCCAGCAGCTTAGCGTTGCCCGTGACTGAAGCTTTCTTT.

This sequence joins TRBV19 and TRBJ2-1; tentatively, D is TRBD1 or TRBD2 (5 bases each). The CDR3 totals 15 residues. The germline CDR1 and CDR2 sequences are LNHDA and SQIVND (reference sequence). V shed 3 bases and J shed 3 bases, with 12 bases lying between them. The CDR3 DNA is TGTGCCAGTAGTATCTTGATGGGGGTCTACAATGAGCAGTTCTTC. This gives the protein CASSILMGVYNEQFF.

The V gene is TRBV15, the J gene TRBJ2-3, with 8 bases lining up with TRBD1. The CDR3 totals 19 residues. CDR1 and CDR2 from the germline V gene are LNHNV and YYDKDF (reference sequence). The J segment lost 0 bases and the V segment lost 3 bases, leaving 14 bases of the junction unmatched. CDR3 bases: TGTGCCACCAGCAGCTCGGGGCAGGGGGCTTTTCGTAGCACAGATACGCAGTATTTT. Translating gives CATSSSGQGAFRSTDTQYF.

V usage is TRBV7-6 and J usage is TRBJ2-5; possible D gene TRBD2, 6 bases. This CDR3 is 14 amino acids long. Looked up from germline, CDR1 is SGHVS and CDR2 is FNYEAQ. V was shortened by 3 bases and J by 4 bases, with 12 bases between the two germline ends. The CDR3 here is CASSLMRGVETQYF. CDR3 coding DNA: TGTGCCAGCAGCTTGATGCGGGGCGTAGAGACCCAGTACTTC.

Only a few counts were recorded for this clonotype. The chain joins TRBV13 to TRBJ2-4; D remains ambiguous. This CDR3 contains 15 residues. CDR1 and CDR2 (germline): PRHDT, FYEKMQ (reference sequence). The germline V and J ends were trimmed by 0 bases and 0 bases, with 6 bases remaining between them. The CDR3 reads CASSLGLLAKNIQYF. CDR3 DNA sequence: TGTGCCAGCAGCTTAGGGTTACTAGCCAAAAACATTCAGTACTTC.

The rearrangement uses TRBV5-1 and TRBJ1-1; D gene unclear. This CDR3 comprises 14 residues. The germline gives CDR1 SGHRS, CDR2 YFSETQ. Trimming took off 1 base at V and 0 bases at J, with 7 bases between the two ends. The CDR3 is CASSLKTVNTEAFF. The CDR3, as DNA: TGCGCCAGCAGCTTGAAGACTGTGAACACTGAAGCTTTCTTT.